These T cell receptor beta chains were read from a single sample in a study of human T cells and chemical hapten exposure. MiXCR, run by TCRdb on the RACE reads, gives a single entry per CDR3 protein. The sample includes 100,000 to 120,000 distinct CDR3 sequences, under 40% of them seen just once. Sequenced material: whole blood, taken in connection with sensitization to the hapten diphenylcyclopropenone (DPC). Every receptor here comes from a man in his forties or fifties with alopecia areata. Some clones in this sample may be carry-over from other donors' samples. CDR3s include the opening cysteine and the closing phenylalanine or tryptophan. The order of the fields is clone size, V gene, J gene, D gene, CDR3 DNA, CDR3 protein. D genes are given only for firm matches. Clone size is stated in some rows and not others, as once, few, many or a class when expanded.

.	TRBV14	TRBJ1-2	.	TGTGCCAGCAGCCAACATACGATATATGGCTACACCTTC	CASSQHTIYGYTF
.	TRBV7-2	TRBJ2-1	.	TGTGCCAGCAGCCGCAGGGGATCCTACAATGAGCAGTTCTTC	CASSRRGSYNEQFF
.	TRBV7-2	TRBJ2-3	.	TGTGCCAGCACCTCATATCTCCTGAGCACTACAGATACGCAGTATTTT	CASTSYLLSTTDTQYF
.	TRBV27	TRBJ1-1	.	TGTGCCAGCAGTTTTTCCATCGGGACGCCGGCTGAAGCTTTCTTT	CASSFSIGTPAEAFF
.	TRBV5-1	TRBJ1-1	.	TGCGCCAGCAGCAGGTATGGTAACACTGAAGCTTTCTTT	CASSRYGNTEAFF
.	TRBV5-1	TRBJ1-1	TRBD1	TGCGCCAGCAGCTTGGCTGGTTTGGCAGGGGGTACTGAAGCTTTCTTT	CASSLAGLAGGTEAFF
few	TRBV7-2	TRBJ2-1	.	TGTGCCAGCACCCCCCCAGGGTACTACAATGAGCAGTTCTTC	CASTPPGYYNEQFF
.	TRBV24-1	TRBJ2-5	.	TGTGCCACCGGTCCCGGAGTGGCGGTTGGGGAGACCCAGTACTTC	CATGPGVAVGETQYF
.	TRBV2	TRBJ2-5	.	TGTGCCAGCAGTGAAGCTACCGGCGGACAAGAGACCCAGTACTTC	CASSEATGGQETQYF
.	TRBV27	TRBJ2-5	TRBD2	TGTGCCAGCAGGAAACTAGCGTACCAAGAGACCCAGTACTTC	CASRKLAYQETQYF
.	TRBV11-1	TRBJ2-6	.	TGTGCCAGCAGCCCATATTCTGGGGCCAACGTCCTGACTTTC	CASSPYSGANVLTF
few	TRBV29-1	TRBJ2-1	.	TGCAGCGTTACGGGGAGGAGCTCCTACAATGAGCAGTTCTTC	CSVTGRSSYNEQFF
.	TRBV29-1	TRBJ2-1	.	TGCAGCGTTGTTGAGACTAGTGTCGTAAATGAGCAGTTCTTC	CSVVETSVVNEQFF
.	TRBV11-1	TRBJ2-3	TRBD1	TGTGCCAGCAGCTCGGCTCGACAGGGTGTTCCAGATACGCAGTATTTT	CASSSARQGVPDTQYF
few	TRBV5-6	TRBJ1-2	.	TGTGCCAGCAGCTTTCTCTATGGCTACACCTTC	CASSFLYGYTF
few	TRBV7-9	TRBJ2-7	.	TGTGCCAGCAGTCAACTGAGATCAGACGGGGAGCAGTACTTC	CASSQLRSDGEQYF
.	TRBV5-1	TRBJ1-6	TRBD1	TGCGCCAGCAGCCAAACAGGGGTCTATAATTCACCCCTCCACTTT	CASSQTGVYNSPLHF
.	TRBV6-5	TRBJ2-7	TRBD2	TGTGCCAGCAGTTATTTAGCGGGAGGCTACGAGCAGTACTTC	CASSYLAGGYEQYF
few	TRBV6-6	TRBJ2-2	.	TGTGCCAGCAGTTACCAAACTAGTTCCACCGGGGAGCTGTTTTTT	CASSYQTSSTGELFF
few	TRBV5-1	TRBJ2-1	TRBD2	TGCGCCAGCAACGGCGGGAGGTACTACGATGAGCAGTTCTTC	CASNGGRYYDEQFF
.	TRBV27	TRBJ2-5	.	TGTGCCAGCAGTTTATTCGGGCTTTACCAAGAGACCCAGTACTTC	CASSLFGLYQETQYF
.	TRBV29-1	TRBJ1-1	TRBD1	TGCAGCGGCGGGGACAGGGGGCTGAACACTGAAGCTTTCTTT	CSGGDRGLNTEAFF
.	TRBV5-1	TRBJ1-1	.	TGCGCCAGCAGCTTGGGGTTGGGGGAAAAAGCTTTCTTT	CASSLGLGEKAFF
few	TRBV10-3	TRBJ2-1	.	TGTGCCATCAGTGATCCGGGGGCGCGGAACAATGAGCAGTTCTTC	CAISDPGARNNEQFF
.	TRBV5-1	TRBJ2-3	.	TGCGCCAGCAGCATAGCGGATAGAGATGCAGATACGCAGTATTTT	CASSIADRDADTQYF
few	TRBV29-1	TRBJ2-1	.	TGCAGCGTTGAAAATCCAGGACTAACCCACAATGAGCAGTTCTTC	CSVENPGLTHNEQFF
few	TRBV20-1	TRBJ1-5	TRBD1	TGCAGTGCTCAAGGGGGCGGTAGCAATCAGCCCCAGCATTTT	CSAQGGGSNQPQHF
few	TRBV27	TRBJ2-7	TRBD1	TGTGCCAGCAGGACACTGACAGGGAGTGAGCAGTACTTC	CASRTLTGSEQYF
few	TRBV19	TRBJ2-1	.	TGTGCCAGTAGTATAAGTAGTAGGCAGGGGGGCAATGAGCAGTTCTTC	CASSISSRQGGNEQFF
.	TRBV7-3	TRBJ2-3	.	TGTGCCAGCAGCTTCTCAGGGGGGCCGCAGTATTTT	CASSFSGGPQYF
.	TRBV12-3/TRBV12-4	TRBJ1-2	.	TGTGCCAGCAGTTTACCGGGCAGGGCCTATGGCTACACCTTC	CASSLPGRAYGYTF
.	TRBV27	TRBJ2-3	.	TGTGCCAGCACCCCCTTACGGGGCGGTACAGATACGCAGTATTTT	CASTPLRGGTDTQYF
.	TRBV12-3/TRBV12-4	TRBJ1-4	.	TGTGCCAGCAGAGACAGGCGTGAAGAAAAACTGTTTTTT	CASRDRREEKLFF
few	TRBV3-1	TRBJ1-5	.	TGTGCCAGCAGCCCCCAGGGGCTGAGCAATCAGCCCCAGCATTTT	CASSPQGLSNQPQHF
few	TRBV2	TRBJ2-5	TRBD2	TGTGCCAGCAGCCCCATGCCCGGGACTAGCGGGGAGACCCAGTACTTC	CASSPMPGTSGETQYF
.	TRBV28	TRBJ1-3	.	TGTGCCAGCAGCCGCAGTGGAAACACCATATATTTT	CASSRSGNTIYF
.	TRBV25-1	TRBJ1-5	.	TGTGCCAGCAGTGAATATGTAGTTAAGGCCCAACGGGGGCCAAATCAGCCCCAGCATTTT	CASSEYVVKAQRGPNQPQHF
.	TRBV20-1	TRBJ2-3	TRBD2	TGCAGTGCCGCGGGGGTCCGCACAGATACGCAGTATTTT	CSAAGVRTDTQYF
.	TRBV30	TRBJ2-2	.	TGTGCTAGGGGCACATCAGGCGGGGAGCTGTTTTTT	CARGTSGGELFF
few	TRBV28	TRBJ2-3	TRBD2	TGTGCCAGCGCTAATCAGGGACTAGCGGGAGTTGGAGATACGCAGTATTTT	CASANQGLAGVGDTQYF
.	TRBV5-1	TRBJ1-6	TRBD1	TGCGCCAGCAGCTTGGAGGGGACAGGGGGCGGTTTTTCACCCCTCCACTTT	CASSLEGTGGGFSPLHF
few	TRBV7-2	TRBJ2-7	.	TGTGCCAGCAGCTTAGCCCCACTGGCGGGATACGAGCAGTACTTC	CASSLAPLAGYEQYF
.	TRBV6-5	TRBJ2-1	.	TGTGCCAGCAGGGGAGGAGGAGTGGATGAGCAGTTCTTC	CASRGGGVDEQFF
.	TRBV5-6	TRBJ2-5	.	TGTGCCAGCAGCCCGCTACGACAGGCTCAAGAGACCCAGTACTTC	CASSPLRQAQETQYF
few	TRBV5-1	TRBJ2-3	TRBD2	TGCGCCAGCAGCTTGATCAGCGGGACCACAGATACGCAGTATTTT	CASSLISGTTDTQYF
few	TRBV3-1	TRBJ2-7	.	TGTGCCAGCAGCCAAGCAGGGACAAACTACGAGCAGTACTTC	CASSQAGTNYEQYF
.	TRBV6-5	TRBJ2-1	.	TGTGCCAGCAGTTACTCATCAGCTAGGAGGCAGTTCTTC	CASSYSSARRQFF
.	TRBV7-2	TRBJ2-7	.	TGTGCCAGCAGCCCCAGCAGGGGAGGACCGAGTAGGGCTGTTTACGAGCAGTACTTC	CASSPSRGGPSRAVYEQYF
.	TRBV9	TRBJ2-1	TRBD2	TGTGCCAGCAGCCCACCGAGCGGGAGGGCCTATGATGAGCAGTTCTTC	CASSPPSGRAYDEQFF
.	TRBV7-2	TRBJ2-3	.	TGTGCCAGCAGCTTAGACGGGGGCGGGAGCGTTAGAGATACGCAGTATTTT	CASSLDGGGSVRDTQYF